This section outlines one T cell receptor (beta chain) sequence together with its context. Its binding antigen is unknown. Within one base of it there is no much larger clone, and no base qualities were kept. Patients with autoimmune disease history or receiving systemic immunosuppression were excluded from the trial. In every dose cohort, peripheral blood was drawn for TCR sequencing at baseline, cycle 4 day 1, and cycle 7 day 1. The samples were drawn from a first-in-human, open-label, multicenter phase I dose-escalation trial of ivuxolimab. Adults with locally advanced or metastatic melanoma, renal cell carcinoma, hepatocellular carcinoma or head and neck squamous cell carcinoma were enrolled in the trial. Before TCR sequencing, CD4+ T cells and CD8+ T cells were sorted from peripheral blood as separate populations. To sequence the TCRbeta CDR3 region, genomic DNA was isolated from the sorted cells. The immunoSEQ Assay was used to sequence the TCRbeta CDR3 regions. The clones in this table, taken by TCRdb from immuneACCESS, are in-frame only. Not every clone is retained; where verified, under half of the shortfall comes from an unresolved V gene, and the cause of the rest is unknown. Present in this sample are around 45,000 clones, about 90% of which were seen just once. Clones ranked in the top ten supply about 7.8% of the sample.

This sample stems from a study of OX40 agonist ivuxolimab in advanced cancers. General notes on the study: Ivuxolimab was an agonistic, fully human IgG2 monoclonal antibody directed against OX40 (CD134), a costimulatory receptor. Of the roughly 51 patients in dose escalation, approximately 20 had hepatocellular carcinoma, roughly 15 had melanoma, 9 had renal cell carcinoma and 9 had head and neck cancer. Intravenous ivuxolimab was administered to patients every 2 weeks at six dose levels: 0.01, 0.1, 0.3, 1.5, 3 and 10 mg/kg. The paper covers the monotherapy dose-escalation part of the phase I ivuxolimab trial, which included N of about 50 patients. Prior anti-PD-1, anti-PD-L1 or anti-CTLA-4 therapy was permitted, and approximately 39% of dose-escalation patients had received checkpoint inhibitors. Three dose-escalation patients achieved partial responses, one with hepatocellular carcinoma and two with cutaneous melanoma. The dose-escalation cohort was about 83% male with a mean age of approximately 59 years, ranging from about 23 to 85. Peripheral TCRbeta sequencing aimed to test whether ivuxolimab altered TCR sequence diversity and caused clonal T-cell expansion. What the work shows at the level of the full study, not this receptor alone: In partial responders in the 0.1-3.0 mg/kg groups, normalized peripheral clonal expansion was found to be among the lowest, especially among CD8+ T cells. After ivuxolimab, expanded clones were on average more numerous among CD8+ T cells than among CD4+ T cells. At doses of 0.1 to 3.0 mg/kg, clonal expansion of both CD4+ and CD8+ T cells in blood was seen between baseline and week 6. The antigen specificity of the clonally expanded peripheral T cells was not determined. Low levels of normalized T-cell clonal expansion were also shown by some nonresponding patients.

The specimen comprised CD4+ or CD8+ T cells sorted from blood, sampled in a trial of the OX40 agonist ivuxolimab. This receptor was identified in an adult with an advanced solid tumor such as melanoma, head and neck, liver or kidney cancer.

The CDR3 region has the sequence CASSQQGQSTEAFF. The sequence in DNA is TGTGCCAGCAGCCAACAAGGACAGAGCACTGAAGCTTTCTTT. The V and J segments used are TRBV7-9 and TRBJ1-1; D gene: possibly TRBD1, on 6 matching bases. V is reduced by 5 bases and J by 4 bases, leaving a spacing of 14 bases between them. From the cysteine up to the phenylalanine, the CDR3 has a length of 14 residues. The only DNA kept is the CDR3, 42 bases in frame from the first base. CDR1 and CDR2 were assigned from the germline V gene (reference sequence) as SEHNR and FQNEAQ.